This T cell receptor beta chain was retrieved from a study of blood T cells in healthy people across ages. Study information: When template switching was applied, about one barcoded beta molecule was captured per two T cells.

A second PCR, run for about 6 to 11 cycles, used a sample-barcoded 5' primer plus a J-beta primer mix. Each cDNA molecule carried a tag from a template-switch adaptor that contained 12 random nucleotides. TCRdb recomputed calls from the 5' RACE reads with MiXCR, one row per CDR3 protein. Counted here are about 780,000 distinct CDR3 sequences, 46% occurring once; the ten biggest clones make up approximately 18%. Study-wide results and caveats: Diversity of TCR beta per million T cells declined in a roughly linear way with age.

The sample holds a few counts of this clonotype. The antigen is unknown. Caucasian, healthy and from Russia, the donors were aged between roughly 6 and 95. Germline CDR1 and CDR2: SGHTA and FQGNSA. Trimming removed 4 bases at V and 7 bases at J, with 7 bases between. This CDR3 spans 11 amino acids. The source material was blood. The receptor was isolated from a man at least 80 years old in good health. The gene calls are TRBV7-2 and TRBJ1-2; unclear D gene. CDR3 region: CASSSGGGYTF. The CDR3, as DNA: TGTGCCAGCAGCTCGGGAGGTGGCTACACCTTC.